These 12 T cell receptor beta chains share one sample of origin, sequenced in a study of blood T cell repertoires in COVID-19. Assay: immunoSEQ multiplex PCR; the TCRdb copy retains only in-frame clones and omits some. The sample lists about 140,000 clones, about four fifths occurring once. Sequencing input: peripheral blood. The receptors come from a human donor in a cohort sampled during active COVID-19.

This clone occurred once. This sequence joins TRBV15 and TRBJ1-5; D ambiguous. CDR1 is LNHNV, CDR2 YYDKDF, per germline (reference sequence). The length of the CDR3 is 15 residues. V dropped 0 bases and J dropped 1 base, with 7 bases sitting between them. In DNA form, the CDR3 reads TGTGCCACCAGCAGAGATAGTATAAGCAATCAGCCCCAGCATTTT. Translating it yields CATSRDSISNQPQHF.

The rearrangement uses TRBV18 and TRBJ2-7, with 11 positions matching TRBD2. CDR1 and CDR2 (germline): KGHSH, LQKENI. This CDR3 has 16 amino acids. V lost 3 bases to trimming and J lost 2 bases; unmatched junction nucleotides: 6. In DNA, the CDR3 is TGTGCCAGCTCACCCTTGACTAGCGGGACCACCTACGAGCAGTACTTC. Its translation: CASSPLTSGTTYEQYF.

The chain is built from TRBV7-9 and TRBJ2-4, with 8 bases lining up with TRBD1. The V and J ends lost 5 bases and 9 bases, in that order; junction bases with no gene match: 12. The CDR3 extends over 15 amino acids. Germline CDR1 SEHNR, CDR2 FQNEAQ (reference sequence). The CDR3 DNA is TGTGCCAGCAGCCGATCAGGGGGCGAACAAAGCATTCAGTACTTC. Translated, it gives CASSRSGGEQSIQYF.

This chain uses TRBV7-6 with TRBJ2-5; weak D call: TRBD2 (6 bases). Germline V lookup: CDR1 SGHVS, CDR2 FNYEAQ. The CDR3 length is 13 residues. The V and J ends lost 4 bases and 2 bases respectively, with 8 bases between them. The CDR3 is CASSWTIQETQYF. For the CDR3, the DNA is TGTGCCAGCAGCTGGACTATACAAGAGACCCAGTACTTC.

This clone has only one observation. This chain connects TRBV24-1 to TRBJ1-2; 8 bases line up with TRBD1. Germline CDR1 reads KGHDR; CDR2 reads SFDVKD. There are 14 residues in the CDR3. With 3 bases clipped from V and 8 bases from J, the junction kept 7 bases outside the gene matches. The CDR3 is CATSDPRGLRGYTF. Written as DNA, the CDR3 is TGTGCCACCAGTGATCCCAGGGGGCTTCGCGGCTACACCTTC.

The chain recombines TRBV9 with TRBJ2-2; D perhaps matches TRBD2 (5 bases). The germline V gene encodes CDR1 SGDLS and CDR2 YYNGEE. The CDR3 runs 15 residues. Trimming pared 6 bases from V and 2 bases from J, leaving 14 bases between. The CDR3 nucleotides are TGTGCCAGCAACCTCGGGATAGGTAACACCGGGGAGCTGTTTTTT. Its protein product is CASNLGIGNTGELFF.

The chain employs TRBV5-1 and TRBJ2-1, with 7 bases matching TRBD1. The V gene's germline CDR1 is SGHRS and CDR2 YFSETQ. This CDR3 comprises 15 residues. V shed 4 bases, J shed 5 bases, and the junction held 9 bases outside the gene matches. The CDR3 region is CASSGEGGQHNEQFF. The CDR3 DNA follows: TGCGCCAGCAGCGGCGAAGGGGGCCAACACAATGAGCAGTTCTTC. The entire variable domain, with the rest obtained from reference TRBV5-1 and TRBJ2-1, is as follows: KAGVTQTPRYLIKTRGQQVTLSCSPISGHRSVSWYQQTPGQGLQFLFEYFSETQRNKGNFPGRFSGRQFSNSRSEMNVSTLELGDSALYLCASSGEGGQHNEQFFGPGTRLTVL.

The V and J genes are TRBV6-1 and TRBJ2-4; possible D gene TRBD1, 6 bases. The CDR3 consists of 16 residues. Trimming left V 2 bases short and J 3 bases short, with 14 bases between. Germline CDR1 and CDR2: MNHNS and SASEGT. The CDR3 DNA reads as TGTGCCAGCAGTGAAAGGGGTTCAGGGGTCAAAAACATTCAGTACTTC. Protein: CASSERGSGVKNIQYF.

The V gene is TRBV5-4, the J gene TRBJ2-1; 7 nucleotides agree with TRBD1. Germline trimming cut 0 bases from V and 6 bases from J; bases unmatched to any gene: 3. The length of the CDR3 is 14 residues. CDR1 and CDR2 (germline): SGHNT, YYREEE (reference sequence). In nucleotides, the CDR3 is TGTGCCAGCAGCTTGGATCAGGGGGTCAATGAGCAGTTCTTC. Its translation: CASSLDQGVNEQFF.

The rearrangement links TRBV11-2 to TRBJ2-1, with 12 positions matching TRBD2. The germline gives CDR1 SGHAT, CDR2 FQNNGV. This CDR3 spans 16 amino acids. Losses at the gene ends were 0 bases for V and 10 bases for J; bases not matched to a gene: 7. The CDR3 protein is CASSLEGLAGSPEQFF. CDR3 nucleotides: TGTGCCAGCAGCTTAGAGGGACTAGCGGGTTCCCCAGAGCAGTTCTTC.

The chain combines TRBV2 with TRBJ2-7, with a possible D match to TRBD2 (5 bases). Trimming pared 3 bases from V and 6 bases from J, leaving 12 bases between. This CDR3 has 13 residues. CDR1 is SNHLY and CDR2 is FYNNEI in the germline V gene. This CDR3 reads CASSEHGSAEQYF. The CDR3 DNA sequence: TGTGCCAGCAGTGAGCATGGGAGTGCCGAGCAGTACTTC.

The chain joins TRBV18 to TRBJ2-3, with TRBD1 matching 12 bases. The trim removed 3 bases at V and 1 base at J, leaving 2 bases unmatched. The CDR3 consists of 16 residues. CDR1 is KGHSH and CDR2 is LQKENI in the germline V gene. The CDR3 sequence is CASSPGQGAGTDTQYF. The DNA for the CDR3 is TGTGCCAGCTCACCGGGACAGGGGGCGGGCACAGATACGCAGTATTTT.